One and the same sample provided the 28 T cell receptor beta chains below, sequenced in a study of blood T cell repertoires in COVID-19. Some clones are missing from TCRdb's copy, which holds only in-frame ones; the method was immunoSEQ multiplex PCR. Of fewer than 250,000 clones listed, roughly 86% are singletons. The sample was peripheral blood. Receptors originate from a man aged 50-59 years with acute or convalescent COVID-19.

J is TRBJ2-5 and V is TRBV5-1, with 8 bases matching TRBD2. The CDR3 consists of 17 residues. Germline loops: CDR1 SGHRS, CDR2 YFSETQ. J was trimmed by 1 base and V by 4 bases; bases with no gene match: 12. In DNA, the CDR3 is TGCGCCAGCAGCCCGCTAGGAGCGGGGGCCCTCCAAGAGACCCAGTACTTC. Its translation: CASSPLGAGALQETQYF.

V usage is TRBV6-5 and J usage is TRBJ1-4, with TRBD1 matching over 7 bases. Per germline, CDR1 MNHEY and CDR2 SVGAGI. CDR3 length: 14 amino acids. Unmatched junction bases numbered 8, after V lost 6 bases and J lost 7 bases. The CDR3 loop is CASRHRQGGEKLFF. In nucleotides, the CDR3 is TGTGCCAGCAGACATAGACAGGGTGGTGAAAAACTGTTTTTT.

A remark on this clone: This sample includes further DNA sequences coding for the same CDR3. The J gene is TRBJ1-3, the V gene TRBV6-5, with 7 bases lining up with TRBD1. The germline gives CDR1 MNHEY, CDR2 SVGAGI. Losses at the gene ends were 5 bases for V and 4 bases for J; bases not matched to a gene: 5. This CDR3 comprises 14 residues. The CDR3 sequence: CASSPGTAGNTIYF. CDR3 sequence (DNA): TGTGCCAGCAGTCCCGGGACAGCCGGAAACACCATATATTTT.

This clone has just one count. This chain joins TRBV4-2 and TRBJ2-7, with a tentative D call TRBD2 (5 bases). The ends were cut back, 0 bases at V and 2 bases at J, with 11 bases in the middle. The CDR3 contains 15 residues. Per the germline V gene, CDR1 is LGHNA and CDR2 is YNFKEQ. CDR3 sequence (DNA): TGTGCCAGCAGCCAAGATGGGGAGACCCCCTACGAGCAGTACTTC. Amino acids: CASSQDGETPYEQYF.

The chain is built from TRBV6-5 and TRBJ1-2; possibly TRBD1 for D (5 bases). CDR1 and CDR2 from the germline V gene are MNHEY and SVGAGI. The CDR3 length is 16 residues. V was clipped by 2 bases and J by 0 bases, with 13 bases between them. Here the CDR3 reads CASSYTSQGSNYGYTF. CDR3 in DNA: TGTGCCAGCAGTTACACCTCGCAGGGCTCTAACTATGGCTACACCTTC.

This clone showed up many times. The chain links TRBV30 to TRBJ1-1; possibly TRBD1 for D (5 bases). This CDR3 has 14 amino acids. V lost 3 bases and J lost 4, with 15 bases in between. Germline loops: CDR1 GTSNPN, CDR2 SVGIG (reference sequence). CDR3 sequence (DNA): TGTGCCTGGAGCCTATCGGCCCAGGGCACTGAAGCTTTCTTT. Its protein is CAWSLSAQGTEAFF.

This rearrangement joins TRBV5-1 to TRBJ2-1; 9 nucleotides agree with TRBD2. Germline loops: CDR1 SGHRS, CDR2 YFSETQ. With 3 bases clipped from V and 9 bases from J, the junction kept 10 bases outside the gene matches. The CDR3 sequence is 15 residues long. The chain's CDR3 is CASSSLAGQTGEQFF. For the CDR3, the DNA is TGCGCCAGCAGCTCACTAGCGGGCCAGACAGGTGAGCAGTTCTTC.

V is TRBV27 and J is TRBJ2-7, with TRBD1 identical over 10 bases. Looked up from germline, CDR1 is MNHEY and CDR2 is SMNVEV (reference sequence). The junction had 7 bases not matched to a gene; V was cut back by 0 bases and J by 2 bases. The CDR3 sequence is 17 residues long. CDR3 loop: CASSLSRRQGAAYEQYF. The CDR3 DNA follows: TGTGCCAGCAGTTTATCCCGCCGACAGGGGGCCGCCTACGAGCAGTACTTC.

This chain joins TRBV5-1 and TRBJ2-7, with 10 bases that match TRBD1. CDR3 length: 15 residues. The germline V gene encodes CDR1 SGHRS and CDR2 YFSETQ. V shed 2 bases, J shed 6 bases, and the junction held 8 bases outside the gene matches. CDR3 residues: CASSFSGTGASEQYF. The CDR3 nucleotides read TGCGCCAGCAGCTTCTCCGGGACAGGGGCAAGCGAGCAGTACTTC.

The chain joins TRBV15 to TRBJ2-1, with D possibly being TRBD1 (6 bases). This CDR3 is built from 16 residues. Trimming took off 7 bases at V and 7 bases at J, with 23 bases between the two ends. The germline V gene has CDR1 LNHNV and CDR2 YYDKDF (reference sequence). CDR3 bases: TGTGCCACCAAAACGAACCGGCGGACAGCGAAAAATGAGCAGTTCTTC. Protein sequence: CATKTNRRTAKNEQFF.

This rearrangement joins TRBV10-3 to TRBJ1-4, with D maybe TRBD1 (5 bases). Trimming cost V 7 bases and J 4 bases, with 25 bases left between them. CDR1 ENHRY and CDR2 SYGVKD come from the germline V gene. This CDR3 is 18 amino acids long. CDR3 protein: CAIILIFFWGKGNEKLFF. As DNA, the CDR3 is TGTGCCATCATCCTTATCTTTTTTTGGGGCAAGGGTAATGAAAAACTGTTTTTT.

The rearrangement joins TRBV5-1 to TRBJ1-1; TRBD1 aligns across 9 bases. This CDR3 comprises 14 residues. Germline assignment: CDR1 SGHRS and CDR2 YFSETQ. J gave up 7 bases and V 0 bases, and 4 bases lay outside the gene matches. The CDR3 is CASSLVAGQGEAFF. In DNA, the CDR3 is TGCGCCAGCAGCTTGGTTGCGGGACAGGGTGAAGCTTTCTTT.

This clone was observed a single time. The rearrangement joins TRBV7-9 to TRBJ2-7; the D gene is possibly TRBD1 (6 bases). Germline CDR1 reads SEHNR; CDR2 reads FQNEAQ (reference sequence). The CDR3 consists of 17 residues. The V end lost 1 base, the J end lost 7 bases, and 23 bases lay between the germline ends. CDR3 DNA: TGTGCCAGCAGCTTAGTGGGGGCGGCCAGGTCCCTCTCGGAGCAGTACTTC. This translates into CASSLVGAARSLSEQYF.

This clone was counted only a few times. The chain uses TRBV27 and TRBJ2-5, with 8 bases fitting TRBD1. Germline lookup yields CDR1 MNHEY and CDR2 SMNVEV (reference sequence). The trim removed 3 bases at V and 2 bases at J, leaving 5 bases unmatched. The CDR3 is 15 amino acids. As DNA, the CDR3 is TGTGCCAGCAGTTTGGGGACAGGAGAGCAAGAGACCCAGTACTTC. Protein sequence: CASSLGTGEQETQYF.

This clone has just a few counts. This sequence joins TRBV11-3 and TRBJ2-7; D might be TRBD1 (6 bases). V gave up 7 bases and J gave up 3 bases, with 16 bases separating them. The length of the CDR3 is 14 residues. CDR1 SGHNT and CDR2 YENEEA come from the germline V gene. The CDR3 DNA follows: TGTGCCAGCACCCCATCTGGGACATACTACGAGCAGTACTTC. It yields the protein CASTPSGTYYEQYF.

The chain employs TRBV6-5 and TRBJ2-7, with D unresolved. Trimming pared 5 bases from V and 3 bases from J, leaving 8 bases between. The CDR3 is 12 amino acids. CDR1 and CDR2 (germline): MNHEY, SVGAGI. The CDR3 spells CASSPQFYEQYF. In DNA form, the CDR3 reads TGTGCCAGCAGTCCACAATTCTACGAGCAGTACTTC.

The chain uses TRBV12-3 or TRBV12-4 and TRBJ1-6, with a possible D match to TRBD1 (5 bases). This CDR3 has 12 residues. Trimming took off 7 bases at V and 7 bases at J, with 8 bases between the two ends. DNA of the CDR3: TGTGCCAGCAATAGACAGAATTCACCCCTCCACTTT. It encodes CASNRQNSPLHF.

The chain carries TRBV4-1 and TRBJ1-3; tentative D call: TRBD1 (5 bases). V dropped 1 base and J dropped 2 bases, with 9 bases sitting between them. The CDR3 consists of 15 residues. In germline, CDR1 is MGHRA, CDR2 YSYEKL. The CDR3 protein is CASSQGPGAGNTIYF. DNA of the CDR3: TGCGCCAGCAGCCAAGGGCCGGGGGCTGGAAACACCATATATTTT.

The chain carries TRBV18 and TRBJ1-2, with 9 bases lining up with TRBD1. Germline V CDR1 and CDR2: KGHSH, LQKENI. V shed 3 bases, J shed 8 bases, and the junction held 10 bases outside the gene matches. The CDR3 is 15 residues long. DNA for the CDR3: TGTGCCAGCTCACCGGGCACGGGACAGGGTTTGGGCTACACCTTC. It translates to CASSPGTGQGLGYTF.

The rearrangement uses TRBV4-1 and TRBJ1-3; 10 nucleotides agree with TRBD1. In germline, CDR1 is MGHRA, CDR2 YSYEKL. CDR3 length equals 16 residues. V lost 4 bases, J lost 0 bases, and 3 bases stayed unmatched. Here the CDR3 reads CASSPGQGSSGNTIYF. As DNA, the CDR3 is TGCGCCAGCAGCCCGGGACAGGGGAGCTCTGGAAACACCATATATTTT.

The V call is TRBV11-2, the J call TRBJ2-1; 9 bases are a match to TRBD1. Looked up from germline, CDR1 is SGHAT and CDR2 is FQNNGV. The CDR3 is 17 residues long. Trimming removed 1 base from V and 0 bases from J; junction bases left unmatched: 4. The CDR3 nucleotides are TGTGCCAGCAGCTTAGTTGGGACAGGGAGCTCCTACAATGAGCAGTTCTTC. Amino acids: CASSLVGTGSSYNEQFF.

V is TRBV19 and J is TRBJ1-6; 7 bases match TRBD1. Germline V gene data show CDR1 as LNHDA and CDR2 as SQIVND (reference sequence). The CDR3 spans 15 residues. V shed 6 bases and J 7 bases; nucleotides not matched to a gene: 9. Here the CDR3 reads CASRKVGTENSPLHF. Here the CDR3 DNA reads TGTGCCAGTAGGAAAGTAGGGACAGAGAATTCACCCCTCCACTTT.

This CDR3 reads CASSLMPGPGGFDEQYF. CDR3 coding DNA: TGTGCCAGCAGCTTAATGCCCGGGCCAGGGGGATTCGACGAGCAGTACTTC. This rearrangement joins TRBV7-3 to TRBJ2-7; 7 bases are a match to TRBD1. Germline V lookup: CDR1 SGHTA, CDR2 FQGTGA. CDR3 length: 17 residues. V gave up 1 base and J gave up 5 bases; unmatched junction bases: 14.

The CDR3 spells CASIGSGEQYF. The CDR3 coding sequence is TGTGCCAGCATTGGGTCGGGCGAGCAGTACTTC. The genes are TRBV11-3 and TRBJ2-7; D is unresolved. Germline V CDR1 and CDR2: SGHNT, YENEEA. CDR3 length: 11 amino acids. Trimming shortened V by 7 bases and J by 6 bases, and 10 bases separated the two germline ends.

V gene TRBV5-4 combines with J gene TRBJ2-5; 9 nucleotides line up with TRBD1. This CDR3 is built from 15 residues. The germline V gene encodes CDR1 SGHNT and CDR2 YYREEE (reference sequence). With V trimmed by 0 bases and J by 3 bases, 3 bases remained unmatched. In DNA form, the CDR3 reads TGTGCCAGCAGCTTGGCCGGGACAGGGAAAGAGACCCAGTACTTC. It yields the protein CASSLAGTGKETQYF.

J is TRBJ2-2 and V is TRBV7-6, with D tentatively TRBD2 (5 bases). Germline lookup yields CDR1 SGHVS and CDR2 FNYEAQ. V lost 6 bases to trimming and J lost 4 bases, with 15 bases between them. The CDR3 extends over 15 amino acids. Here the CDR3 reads CASSSFHGSTGELFF. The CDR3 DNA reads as TGTGCCAGCAGTTCTTTTCATGGGAGCACCGGGGAGCTGTTTTTT.

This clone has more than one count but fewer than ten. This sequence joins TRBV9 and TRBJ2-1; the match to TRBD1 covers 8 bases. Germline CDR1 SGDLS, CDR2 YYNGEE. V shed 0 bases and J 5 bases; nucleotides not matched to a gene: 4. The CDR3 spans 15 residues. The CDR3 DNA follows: TGTGCCAGCAGCGTAGTAGGACAGGGAGACAATGAGCAGTTCTTC. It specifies CASSVVGQGDNEQFF.

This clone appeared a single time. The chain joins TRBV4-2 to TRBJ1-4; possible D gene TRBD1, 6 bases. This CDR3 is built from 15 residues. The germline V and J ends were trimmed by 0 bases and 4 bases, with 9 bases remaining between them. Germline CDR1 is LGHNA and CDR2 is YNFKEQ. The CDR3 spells CASSQDGQSNEKLFF. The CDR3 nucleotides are TGTGCCAGCAGCCAAGATGGACAGAGTAATGAAAAACTGTTTTTT.